The rows below give T cell receptor beta chains drawn from one sample of a study of T-cell memory formation after mild COVID-19. Via MiXCR, TCRdb re-called the 5' RACE reads, giving one row per CDR3 protein. The sample includes some 300,000 distinct CDR3 sequences, roughly 19% of them seen just once. Sequencing was performed on PBMCs or a T cell subset sorted from them (not recorded which). All receptors come from a man between 18 and 35 years old who had mild COVID-19 (a few samples of this study predate the infection). Cell type and time point are not known. Both conserved end residues are part of each CDR3. A D gene is named only where the DNA matches it firmly. Part of the rows lack a size; the others show once, few, many or a class for expanded clones.

J | D | size | V | DNA | CDR3
TRBJ1-4 | TRBD1 | . | TRBV14 | TGTGCCAGCAGCCTTGGACAGGGAGTAGCCGTAGGTGAAAAACTGTTTTTT | CASSLGQGVAVGEKLFF
TRBJ2-7 | . | few | TRBV7-9 | TGTGCCAGCGGCGGAGCCCGACAGGCATACGAGCAGTACTTC | CASGGARQAYEQYF
TRBJ1-2 | . | few | TRBV4-3 | TGCGCCAGCAGCCAGGGACCGGGTTTCGTTAGCTATGGCTACACCTTC | CASSQGPGFVSYGYTF
TRBJ1-1 | . | . | TRBV7-9 | TGTGCCAGCAGCTTGCGCCGCCAGAACACTGAAGCTTTCTTT | CASSLRRQNTEAFF
TRBJ2-6 | . | . | TRBV15 | TGTGCCACCAGCGGGAGGGGGGCCAACGTCCTGACTTTC | CATSGRGANVLTF
TRBJ2-2 | TRBD2 | . | TRBV27 | TGTGCCAGCAGAGGACGGGGGGGCCGCACCGGGGAGCTGTTTTTT | CASRGRGGRTGELFF
TRBJ2-5 | . | few | TRBV7-8 | TGTGCCAGCAGCTTACCATCAGGCCCCCAAGGGACCCAGTACTTC | CASSLPSGPQGTQYF
TRBJ2-7 | . | . | TRBV2 | TGTGCCAGCAGTTGGGTCCCCTCCTACGAGCAGTACTTC | CASSWVPSYEQYF
TRBJ2-1 | TRBD2 | . | TRBV7-2 | TGTGCCAGCAGCCCCTTCGGGGGGGCCTGGTACAATGAGCAGTTCTTC | CASSPFGGAWYNEQFF
TRBJ2-2 | TRBD2 | few | TRBV4-3 | TGCGCCAGCAGCCTTGGGACGGTTGGGACTAGCGGGGGCCCCGGGGAGCTGTTTTTT | CASSLGTVGTSGGPGELFF
TRBJ2-2 | TRBD1 | few | TRBV7-6 | TGTGCCAGCAGCTCGATGACAGGGGAAGGCGGGGAGCTGTTTTTT | CASSSMTGEGGELFF
TRBJ2-1 | TRBD1 | . | TRBV9 | TGTGCCAGCAGCCCCCGGGACAGGGTTATCGATGAGCAGTTCTTC | CASSPRDRVIDEQFF
TRBJ1-1 | . | . | TRBV9 | TGTGCCAGCAGCGTATCCCTGGTCCTCACTGAAGCTTTCTTT | CASSVSLVLTEAFF
TRBJ2-3 | . | few | TRBV6-1 | TGTGCCAGCAGTTGGGGGCTCACCGGCACAGATACGCAGTATTTT | CASSWGLTGTDTQYF
TRBJ1-1 | . | few | TRBV3-1 | TGTGCCAGCAGCCAAGATCCGGGTTTAGACGCTGAAGCTTTCTTT | CASSQDPGLDAEAFF
TRBJ1-2 | . | medium-sized | TRBV12-3/TRBV12-4 | TGTGCCAGCAGTTCCAATGGTTTCGGTGGCTACACCTTC | CASSSNGFGGYTF
TRBJ2-3 | TRBD2 | . | TRBV7-2 | TGTGCCAGCAGCTTAGAGACTAGCGGGGGCGATACGCAGTATTTT | CASSLETSGGDTQYF
TRBJ2-3 | . | . | TRBV3-1 | TGTGCCAGCAGCCAAGCGCACCCCCCCCTCACAGATACGCAGTATTTT | CASSQAHPPLTDTQYF
TRBJ1-1 | . | . | TRBV7-9 | TGTGCCAGCAGCCTGGAGACTGAAGCTTTCTTT | CASSLETEAFF
TRBJ1-1 | . | few | TRBV6-5 | TGTGCCAGCATCCAGGGAGCTGAAGCTTTCTTT | CASIQGAEAFF
TRBJ2-1 | TRBD2 | . | TRBV6-2/TRBV6-3 | TGTGCCAGCAGTTACTCCATCCCGATAGCGGGACGAAGCTCCTACAATGAGCAGTTCTTC | CASSYSIPIAGRSSYNEQFF
TRBJ2-5 | TRBD2 | . | TRBV7-2 | TGTGCCAGCAGCCCCCCTGCGGGGGGGAAAGAGACCCAGTACTTC | CASSPPAGGKETQYF
TRBJ2-5 | . | many | TRBV11-2 | TGTGCCAGCAGCTTAGGGGAGAACCAAGAGACCCAGTACTTC | CASSLGENQETQYF
TRBJ2-7 | . | few | TRBV4-2 | TGTGCCAGCAGCCTGGAACTCGGCGGGGGCGTAGGCGAGCAGTACTTC | CASSLELGGGVGEQYF
TRBJ2-2 | . | many | TRBV4-2 | TGTGCCAGCAGCCAAGATACGCTGGGGGCGGGCACCGGGGAGCTGTTTTTT | CASSQDTLGAGTGELFF
TRBJ1-1 | . | few | TRBV19 | TGTGCCAGTAGTACTCAGGTCCCGAACACTGAAGCTTTCTTT | CASSTQVPNTEAFF
TRBJ1-2 | TRBD1 | few | TRBV20-1 | TGCAGTGCTAGAGATCCAAGGACAGGGTTTAGCTATGGCTACACCTTC | CSARDPRTGFSYGYTF
TRBJ2-7 | . | . | TRBV5-1 | TGCGCCAGCAGCTTGCACGACGGCAGCTCCTACGAGCAGTACTTC | CASSLHDGSSYEQYF
TRBJ2-5 | . | . | TRBV24-1 | TGTGCCACCAGTGATTTAACAGGGAAGTTTGAGACCCAGTACTTC | CATSDLTGKFETQYF
TRBJ2-2 | TRBD1 | . | TRBV11-2 | TGTGCCAGCAGCGCGAGGACAGGGGGCACCGGGGAGCTGTTTTTT | CASSARTGGTGELFF
TRBJ2-7 | . | . | TRBV3-1 | TGTGCCAGCAGCCCCGGAGGGCTAGCTACCTACGAGCAGTACTTC | CASSPGGLATYEQYF
TRBJ2-3 | TRBD2 | . | TRBV29-1 | TGCAGCGTTACAGCGGGGGGCACAGATACGCAGTATTTT | CSVTAGGTDTQYF
TRBJ2-5 | TRBD2 | . | TRBV4-2 | TGTGCCAGCAGCCAAAGGTCTAGCGGGGGGGAAGAGACCCAGTACTTC | CASSQRSSGGEETQYF
TRBJ2-1 | . | few | TRBV29-1 | TGCAGCGCCACGGACTTCAGGGATGAGCAGTTCTTC | CSATDFRDEQFF
TRBJ2-5 | . | . | TRBV6-1 | TGTGCCAGCAGCGAAACGACGGGTCGAGCGGAGTCCCAGTACTTC | CASSETTGRAESQYF
TRBJ1-2 | TRBD1 | . | TRBV6-1 | TGTGCCAGCAGGTTGGGACAGGGTTTATATGGCTACACCTTC | CASRLGQGLYGYTF
TRBJ1-5 | . | few | TRBV6-5 | TGTGCCAGCAGTGGCGGGGGACGCAATCAGCCCCAGCATTTT | CASSGGGRNQPQHF
TRBJ2-3 | TRBD1 | once | TRBV12-3/TRBV12-4 | TGTGCCAGCAGTACTAGGGACAGGGGGATAGATACGCAGTATTTT | CASSTRDRGIDTQYF
TRBJ2-3 | TRBD1 | few | TRBV5-1 | TGCGCCAGCAGCACGGGACAGGGTACAGATACGCAGTATTTT | CASSTGQGTDTQYF
TRBJ1-4 | TRBD1 | . | TRBV20-1 | TGCAGTGCTAGGCCGGACAGGGGGGAAAAACTGTTTTTT | CSARPDRGEKLFF
TRBJ1-4 | . | . | TRBV10-3 | TGTGCCATCAGTGGCGGTGGAGAACTGTTTTTT | CAISGGGELFF
TRBJ1-2 | . | once | TRBV9 | TGTGCCAGCAGCGTAGAACAGGGCTATGGCTACACCTTC | CASSVEQGYGYTF
TRBJ2-1 | TRBD2 | . | TRBV20-1 | TGCAGTGCTAGAGATTACAGCGGGGGTTACAATGAGCAGTTCTTC | CSARDYSGGYNEQFF
TRBJ2-2 | . | few | TRBV6-2/TRBV6-3 | TGTGCCAGCAGTTACTGGTCCTTCGCCGGGGAGCTGTTTTTT | CASSYWSFAGELFF
TRBJ1-2 | . | . | TRBV20-1 | TGCAGTGCTTTTGCAGTGTTCCCGAGCATAAGTAGAACTAACTATGGCTACACCTTC | CSAFAVFPSISRTNYGYTF
TRBJ2-7 | TRBD2 | few | TRBV6-5 | TGTGCCAGCAGTTCCAGCGGGGGGCCCTCCTACGAGCAGTACTTC | CASSSSGGPSYEQYF
TRBJ2-3 | TRBD2 | many | TRBV12-3/TRBV12-4 | TGTGCCAGCAGCCGGACTAGCGGGGGGGCAGATACGCAGTATTTT | CASSRTSGGADTQYF
TRBJ2-5 | TRBD2 | few | TRBV7-9 | TGTGCCAGCAGCTGGCGGGGGGCCGGCCAAGAGACCCAGTACTTC | CASSWRGAGQETQYF
TRBJ1-4 | TRBD1 | few | TRBV5-4 | TGTGCCAGCAGAAATCAGGGGGCGGATGGTGAAAAACTGTTTTTT | CASRNQGADGEKLFF
TRBJ2-5 | . | . | TRBV9 | TGTGCCAGCAGCCTCCCGAGGGGCTCGGGGGAGACCCAGTACTTC | CASSLPRGSGETQYF
TRBJ2-7 | . | . | TRBV20-1 | TGCAGTGCTAGAGATGCGGCTAGTGCCTACGAGCAGTACTTC | CSARDAASAYEQYF